The 8 T cell receptor beta chains presented below share a single source sample, sequenced in a study of blood T cell repertoires in COVID-19. The table came from immunoSEQ multiplex PCR; TCRdb's copy has only in-frame clones and leaves some out. The repertoire holds around 80,000 clones, with around 86% as singletons. The source material was peripheral blood. These receptors all stem from a human donor in a cohort sampled during active COVID-19.

This rearrangement joins TRBV5-6 to TRBJ2-4; tentative D call: TRBD1 (6 bases). The CDR3 runs 19 residues. V was pared by 0 bases and J by 0 bases, with 19 bases between. Germline V gene lookup returns CDR1 SGHDT and CDR2 YYEEEE. The DNA of the CDR3 is TGTGCCAGCAGCTTGGCAACGACAGGCGTCTTGTTAGCCAAAAACATTCAGTACTTC. Its protein is CASSLATTGVLLAKNIQYF.

V and J are TRBV4-1 and TRBJ2-1, with TRBD2 matching over 16 bases. V was pared by 4 bases and J by 4 bases, with 7 bases of the junction left unmatched. The V gene's germline CDR1 is MGHRA and CDR2 YSYEKL. The CDR3 extends over 18 amino acids. CDR3: CASSRPGLAGGPYNEQFF. DNA of the CDR3: TGCGCCAGCAGCCGACCGGGACTAGCGGGAGGGCCGTACAATGAGCAGTTCTTC.

The chain joins TRBV4-1 to TRBJ1-1; TRBD1 aligns across 7 bases. V lost 3 bases, J lost 0 bases, and 7 bases stayed unmatched. This CDR3 has 16 residues. Germline CDR1 is MGHRA and CDR2 is YSYEKL. The chain's CDR3 is CASSQDTGDLNTEAFF. CDR3 bases: TGCGCCAGCAGCCAGGATACAGGGGATTTGAACACTGAAGCTTTCTTT.

The chain couples TRBV5-1 to TRBJ1-3; D not resolved. The CDR3 totals 15 residues. The germline V and J ends were trimmed by 4 bases and 0 bases, with 11 bases remaining between them. The germline V gene encodes CDR1 SGHRS and CDR2 YFSETQ. This CDR3 reads CASSPQASSGNTIYF. The CDR3 DNA reads as TGCGCCAGCAGCCCCCAGGCGAGCTCTGGAAACACCATATATTTT. Combining the CDR3 with reference TRBV5-1 and TRBJ1-3 gives the whole variable domain KAGVTQTPRYLIKTRGQQVTLSCSPISGHRSVSWYQQTPGQGLQFLFEYFSETQRNKGNFPGRFSGRQFSNSRSEMNVSTLELGDSALYLCASSPQASSGNTIYFGEGSWLTVV.

V gene TRBV18 combines with J gene TRBJ2-3; 9 bases map to TRBD1. The J segment lost 4 bases and the V segment lost 0 bases, leaving 5 bases of the junction unmatched. This CDR3 has 16 residues. Looked up from germline, CDR1 is KGHSH and CDR2 is LQKENI. CDR3 bases: TGTGCCAGCTCACCACCACAGGGGGCGGGCGCAGATACGCAGTATTTT. Amino acid sequence: CASSPPQGAGADTQYF. Using reference TRBV18 and TRBJ2-3 for the parts outside the CDR3, the full variable domain is NAGVMQNPRHLVRRRGQEARLRCSPMKGHSHVYWYRQLPEEGLKFMVYLQKENIIDESGMPKERFSAEFPKEGPSILRIQQVVRGDSAAYFCASSPPQGAGADTQYFGPGTRLTVL.

The chain combines TRBV24-1 with TRBJ2-1; D is unclear. This CDR3 contains 14 residues. Looked up from germline, CDR1 is KGHDR and CDR2 is SFDVKD. With 6 bases removed from V and 9 bases from J, the gap between germline ends came to 17 bases. Written as DNA, the CDR3 is TGTGCCACCAGTTTAGATCCCGATGGGCGTGAGCAGTTCTTC. Amino acid sequence: CATSLDPDGREQFF.

With regard to this clone: The same CDR3 can be traced to other DNA sequences in this sample. The chain links TRBV5-1 to TRBJ2-2; 7 bases match TRBD1. Looked up from germline, CDR1 is SGHRS and CDR2 is YFSETQ. The CDR3 is 15 residues long. Germline trimming cut 0 bases from V and 4 bases from J; bases unmatched to any gene: 3. The CDR3 coding sequence is TGCGCCAGCAGCTTGGGACAGGGCGGCACCGGGGAGCTGTTTTTT. Translation: CASSLGQGGTGELFF.

The chain joins TRBV2 to TRBJ2-1; TRBD2 aligns across 12 bases. The germline V gene encodes CDR1 SNHLY and CDR2 FYNNEI. This CDR3 spans 15 amino acids. The junction had 2 bases not matched to a gene; V was cut back by 4 bases and J by 4 bases. The CDR3 nucleotides are TGTGCCAGCAGTGGGGGACTAGCGGGTTACAATGAGCAGTTCTTC. Translation: CASSGGLAGYNEQFF.